This T cell receptor beta chain originates from a study of T cell responses to AZD1222 COVID-19 vaccine. With V trimmed by 7 bases and J by 5 bases, 6 bases remained unmatched. The CDR3 is 15 amino acids. Germline V gene lookup returns CDR1 MNHEY and CDR2 SVGAGI. The protocol was immunoSEQ multiplex PCR, while the TCRdb copy is restricted to in-frame clones and leaves out a portion. The table shows over 110,000 clones, with roughly 92% occurring only once. Sample: peripheral blood, taken on day 0 of AZD1222 vaccination. This TCR came from an adult in good health. The V call is TRBV6-5, the J call TRBJ1-6, with 9 positions matching TRBD1. In nucleotides, the CDR3 is TGTGCCAGCAATGTGGGACAGGGTAATAATTCACCCCTCCACTTT. Its translation: CASNVGQGNNSPLHF.